These 13 T cell receptor beta chains share one sample of origin, sequenced in a study of CD4 and CD8 cells across lung adenocarcinoma regions. Via MiXCR, TCRdb re-called the PCR reads, giving one row per CDR3 protein. The data show under 5,000 distinct CDR3 sequences, with 55% to 70% seen just once and roughly a fifth held by the top ten. Specimen: CD4+ T cells from the margin of a lung tumor. The receptor source for this set is a male donor with lung adenocarcinoma. The CD4 and CD8 labels of this study may be unreliable.

This clonotype came up a few times. A read error may account for a junction end that differs from germline. The rearrangement joins TRBV6-1 to TRBJ2-4, with a tentative D call TRBD1 (5 bases). The CDR3 consists of 12 residues. In germline, CDR1 is MNHNS, CDR2 SASEGT. CDR3 nucleotides: TGTGCCAGCAGTGAAACCCGGACACGACCAGACTTC. Translated, it gives CASSETRTRPDF.

This clonotype occurred a few times. The V and J genes are TRBV11-2 and TRBJ2-7; no clear D gene. Trimming pared 2 bases from V and 2 bases from J, leaving 10 bases between. The CDR3 spans 14 residues. Germline V gene data show CDR1 as SGHAT and CDR2 as FQNNGV. The CDR3 nucleotides are TGTGCCAGCAGCTTACTCGGTAAACCCTACGAGCAGTACTTC. It translates to CASSLLGKPYEQYF.

This clonotype occurred once. This chain connects TRBV6-1 to TRBJ1-2; D is undetermined. V was shortened by 6 bases and J by 5 bases, with 16 bases between the two germline ends. Germline CDR1 is MNHNS and CDR2 is SASEGT. The CDR3 has 14 residues. For the CDR3, the DNA is TGTGCCAGCAGCGAGGTGGGGTATGCTTATGGCTACACCTTC. It encodes CASSEVGYAYGYTF.

The V gene is TRBV7-2, the J gene TRBJ2-4; 10 bases match TRBD2. This CDR3 has 14 amino acids. Germline CDR1 is SGHTA and CDR2 is FQGNSA. CDR3 bases: TGTGCGGGGAGCGGGGGGGGCCCCATTGAGATTCAGTACTTC. Protein product: CAGSGGGPIEIQYF.

The CDR3 region has the DNA TGTGCCAGCAGTTTACGGGACACCAACACCGGGGAGCTGTTTTTT. Translated, it gives CASSLRDTNTGELFF. V usage is TRBV12-3 or TRBV12-4 and J usage is TRBJ2-2, with a tentative D call TRBD1 (6 bases). The ends were cut back, 2 bases at V and 2 bases at J, with 9 bases in the middle. This CDR3 is built from 15 residues.

The rearrangement links TRBV7-2 to TRBJ1-6; D remains unclear. CDR1 is SGHTA, CDR2 FQGNSA, per germline. V was trimmed by 3 bases and J by 0 bases, leaving 6 bases between them. This CDR3 comprises 15 residues. As DNA, the CDR3 is TGTGCCAGCAGCTTCAGAGGCTCCTATAATTCACCCCTCCACTTT. This codes for CASSFRGSYNSPLHF.

This clonotype has a single count. The chain uses TRBV6-1 and TRBJ2-5; the D is unclear. The J call may be faulty, since TRBJ2-1 better matches the DNA end. This CDR3 has 12 amino acids. Germline V gene data show CDR1 as MNHNS and CDR2 as SASEGT. The CDR3 coding sequence is TGTGCCAGCAATGGGGTAGGAGAGACCCAGTTCTTC. Amino acids: CASNGVGETQFF.

V and J are TRBV6-1 and TRBJ2-2, with unresolved D. Germline loops: CDR1 MNHNS, CDR2 SASEGT. This CDR3 region has 15 residues. Trimming removed 2 bases from V and 3 bases from J, with 10 bases in between. The CDR3 loop reads CASSESYGHTGELFF. CDR3 in DNA: TGTGCCAGCAGTGAATCGTACGGCCACACCGGGGAGCTGTTTTTT.

This clonotype was detected a few times. The chain couples TRBV6-5 to TRBJ1-1; D perhaps matches TRBD1 (5 bases). V lost 2 bases, J lost 2 bases, and 6 bases lay in between. This CDR3 is 13 amino acids long. Per the germline V gene, CDR1 is MNHEY and CDR2 is SVGAGI. CDR3 amino acids: CASSYRGNTEAFF. The CDR3 coding sequence is TGTGCCAGCAGTTACAGGGGTAACACTGAAGCTTTCTTT.

This sequence joins TRBV6-5 and TRBJ2-7, with D perhaps matching TRBD2 (6 bases). V was clipped by 4 bases and J by 0 bases, with 19 bases between them. The germline V gene has CDR1 MNHEY and CDR2 SVGAGI. The CDR3 runs to 17 residues. The CDR3 reads CASSFSGALQSSYEQYF. CDR3 nucleotide sequence: TGTGCCAGCAGTTTCTCGGGAGCGCTCCAAAGCTCCTACGAGCAGTACTTC.

This chain links TRBV6-5 with TRBJ2-1; D unresolved. CDR3 length equals 11 residues. Germline lookup yields CDR1 MNHEY and CDR2 SVGAGI. V was clipped by 4 bases and J by 4 bases, with 2 bases between them. The CDR3 loop reads CASSLYNEQFF. The CDR3 nucleotides are TGTGCCAGCAGTTTGTACAATGAGCAGTTCTTC.

The chain joins TRBV12-3 or TRBV12-4 to TRBJ2-1, with D perhaps TRBD1 or TRBD2 (5 bases each). Trimming pared 6 bases from V and 5 bases from J, leaving 17 bases between. The CDR3 is 15 residues long. The CDR3 region has the DNA TGTGCCAGCAGCCTACGGGGTGACAGCCACAATGAGCAGTTCTTC. This gives the protein CASSLRGDSHNEQFF.

This chain links TRBV6-5 with TRBJ2-1; D perhaps matches TRBD2 (6 bases). Germline values: CDR1 MNHEY, CDR2 SVGAGI. CDR3 size: 15 residues. The V end was cut by 2 bases, the J end by 6 bases, with 14 bases between. The CDR3 is CASSYPGLHSNEQFF. The DNA for the CDR3 is TGTGCCAGCAGTTACCCCGGACTACACTCCAATGAGCAGTTCTTC.